Below, 26 T cell receptor beta chains from the same sample are listed, as sequenced in a study of blood T cell repertoires in COVID-19. Produced via immunoSEQ multiplex PCR; TCRdb's table is partial and in-frame only. This sample has 250,000 to 400,000 clones, with about 90% found just once. Sequencing was done on a sample of peripheral blood. These receptors all stem from a woman aged 25-40 years with COVID-19, enrolled during active disease.

This rearrangement joins TRBV7-2 to TRBJ1-4; D is unclear. The germline gives CDR1 SGHTA, CDR2 FQGNSA. The CDR3 totals 14 residues. Trimming removed 4 bases from V and 3 bases from J, with 9 bases in between. The CDR3 DNA is TGTGCCAGCAGCTCAGGCCTCTCTAATGAAAAACTGTTTTTT. It encodes CASSSGLSNEKLFF. Full variable domain (outside the CDR3, taken from reference TRBV7-2 and TRBJ1-4): GAGVSQSPSNKVTEKGKDVELRCDPISGHTALYWYRQSLGQGLEFLIYFQGNSAPDKSGLPSDRFSAERTGGSVSTLTIQRTQQEDSAVYLCASSSGLSNEKLFFGSGTQLSVL.

V and J are TRBV11-2 and TRBJ2-7; 10 nucleotides match TRBD1. The CDR3 loop spans 14 amino acids. The V gene end was trimmed by 5 bases and the J gene end by 4 bases; junction bases not matched to a gene: 5. Germline loops: CDR1 SGHAT, CDR2 FQNNGV. The chain's CDR3 is CASSGRQGAYEQYF. CDR3 coding DNA: TGTGCCAGCAGCGGAAGACAGGGGGCTTACGAGCAGTACTTC.

This chain connects TRBV5-4 to TRBJ1-1; D not certain. The CDR3 is 15 residues long. V was cut by 4 bases and J by 3 bases, with 16 bases left in between. The V gene's germline CDR1 is SGHNT and CDR2 YYREEE (reference sequence). The DNA for the CDR3 is TGTGCCAGCAGCCCGCTCCCCGGGGTAGACACTGAAGCTTTCTTT. This sequence encodes CASSPLPGVDTEAFF. Full variable domain (remainder filled in from reference TRBV5-4 and TRBJ1-1): ETGVTQSPTHLIKTRGQQVTLRCSSQSGHNTVSWYQQALGQGPQFIFQYYREEENGRGNFPPRFSGLQFPNYSSELNVNALELDDSALYLCASSPLPGVDTEAFFGQGTRLTVV.

This clone was seen just once. The chain employs TRBV2 and TRBJ1-1; D gene unclear. With 6 bases removed from V and 0 bases from J, the gap between germline ends came to 8 bases. The CDR3 is 13 amino acids. CDR1 SNHLY and CDR2 FYNNEI come from the germline V gene. CDR3 amino acids: CASRPTLNTEAFF. CDR3 nucleotides: TGTGCCAGCAGACCCACACTGAACACTGAAGCTTTCTTT.

The chain joins TRBV19 to TRBJ1-6; TRBD1 aligns across 8 bases. The germline V gene has CDR1 LNHDA and CDR2 SQIVND (reference sequence). With V trimmed by 5 bases and J by 10 bases, 4 bases remained unmatched. This CDR3 is 13 amino acids long. Here the CDR3 DNA reads TGTGCCAGTAGTCCAGGACAGGGCTCACCCCTCCACTTT. Encoded protein: CASSPGQGSPLHF.

Remarks on this clone: The sample has other DNA sequences that encode this CDR3 too. The gene calls are TRBV14 and TRBJ1-2, with D unclear. Trimming took 2 bases from V and 3 from J, leaving 7 bases between them. CDR1 and CDR2 from the germline V gene are SGHDN and FVKESK. The CDR3 is 13 residues long. The CDR3 loop is CASSQSQYYGYTF. The CDR3 DNA reads TGTGCCAGCAGCCAATCACAGTACTATGGCTACACCTTC.

The chain recombines TRBV27 with TRBJ2-1; 11 positions agree with TRBD2. This CDR3 contains 21 residues. Trimming took 4 bases from V and 0 from J; bases not matched to a gene: 17. Per the germline V gene, CDR1 is MNHEY and CDR2 is SMNVEV (reference sequence). This CDR3 is CASSSPSLLAGVQLSYNEQFF. The CDR3 DNA reads as TGTGCCAGCAGTTCCCCCTCTTTACTAGCGGGAGTACAACTCTCCTACAATGAGCAGTTCTTC.

The gene calls are TRBV19 and TRBJ1-2, with unresolved D. Germline-derived CDR1 and CDR2 are LNHDA and SQIVND (reference sequence). V lost 8 bases to trimming and J lost 5 bases, with 15 bases between them. The CDR3 totals 13 residues. The CDR3 sequence is CASRTTYSYGYTF. The CDR3 DNA sequence: TGTGCCAGTCGTACTACGTACAGTTATGGCTACACCTTC.

The V call is TRBV25-1, the J call TRBJ2-1, with D possibly being TRBD1 (6 bases). The germline V gene encodes CDR1 MGHDK and CDR2 SYGVNS. The V end was cut by 3 bases, the J end by 6 bases, with 15 bases between. The CDR3 covers 15 residues. The CDR3 loop is CASSELDSSPNEQFF. CDR3 bases: TGTGCCAGCAGTGAGTTGGACAGTAGCCCCAATGAGCAGTTCTTC. Based on the CDR3 plus reference TRBV25-1 and TRBJ2-1, the full variable domain is EADIYQTPRYLVIGTGKKITLECSQTMGHDKMYWYQQDPGMELHLIHYSYGVNSTEKGDLSSESTVSRIRTEHFPLTLESARPSHTSQYLCASSELDSSPNEQFFGPGTRLTVL.

In its sample, this clone was seen once. This rearrangement joins TRBV5-6 to TRBJ2-2, with a possible D match to TRBD1 (6 bases). This CDR3 has 16 residues. In germline, CDR1 is SGHDT, CDR2 YYEEEE. Trimming took off 0 bases at V and 4 bases at J, with 13 bases between the two ends. The CDR3 reads CASSLARQGGTGELFF. CDR3 nucleotide sequence: TGTGCCAGCAGCTTGGCCCGGCAAGGGGGCACCGGGGAGCTGTTTTTT.

V and J are TRBV5-6 and TRBJ1-5; D possibly corresponds to TRBD1 (5 bases). V was clipped by 0 bases and J by 7 bases, with 8 bases between them. CDR3 size: 13 residues. Germline CDR1 SGHDT, CDR2 YYEEEE. In DNA form, the CDR3 reads TGTGCCAGCAGCTTGGCGGGGGGACAGCCCCAGCATTTT. It translates to CASSLAGGQPQHF.

This chain's CDR3 is CATRKGQGVTDTQYF. The CDR3 nucleotides are TGTGCCACCAGAAAAGGGCAGGGGGTAACAGATACGCAGTATTTT. The V gene is TRBV24-1, the J gene TRBJ2-3, with 7 bases fitting TRBD1. Germline lookup yields CDR1 KGHDR and CDR2 SFDVKD. This CDR3 comprises 15 residues. The V gene end was trimmed by 7 bases and the J gene end by 3 bases; junction bases not matched to a gene: 9.

The chain has TRBV10-1 and TRBJ2-7, with 8 bases aligning to TRBD1. J lost 5 bases, V lost 0 bases, and 6 bases had no gene match. Germline CDR1 and CDR2: WNHNN and SYGVQD (reference sequence). The CDR3 runs 15 residues. The CDR3 coding sequence is TGCGCCAGCAGTGAGTCTCCAGGGGGCATTGACGAGCAGTACTTC. This sequence encodes CASSESPGGIDEQYF.

The chain joins TRBV19 to TRBJ2-3; D may be TRBD2 (6 bases). CDR1 and CDR2 from the germline V gene are LNHDA and SQIVND (reference sequence). The ends were cut back, 6 bases at V and 0 bases at J, with 19 bases in the middle. This CDR3 is built from 17 residues. CDR3 loop: CASSPLILAASTDTQYF. The DNA for the CDR3 is TGTGCCAGTAGCCCTTTAATACTAGCAGCTAGCACAGATACGCAGTATTTT.

This chain links TRBV6-6 with TRBJ2-2; D unclear. The germline V gene encodes CDR1 MNHNY and CDR2 SVGAGI (reference sequence). The CDR3 is 16 amino acids. Between the trimmed V and J ends, which lost 0 bases and 3 bases, there was a span of 11 bases. The CDR3 bases are TGTGCCAGCAGTTACTCGTCAGGCCTGTACACCGGGGAGCTGTTTTTT. Encoded protein: CASSYSSGLYTGELFF.

V and J are TRBV7-9 and TRBJ1-3; possible D gene TRBD1, 5 bases. The CDR3 consists of 15 residues. The germline V gene has CDR1 SEHNR and CDR2 FQNEAQ (reference sequence). Trimming stripped 4 bases from V and 4 bases from J, with 14 bases between. CDR3 DNA: TGTGCCAGCAGCTCTAACCAGGGCTACGGAAACACCATATATTTT. Amino acid sequence: CASSSNQGYGNTIYF.

This chain's CDR3 is CASSLGGDMYTEAFF. CDR3 DNA: TGCGCCAGCAGCTTGGGGGGAGATATGTACACTGAAGCTTTCTTT. The chain combines TRBV5-1 with TRBJ1-1; D is unresolved. From germline, CDR1 is SGHRS and CDR2 YFSETQ. This CDR3 spans 15 amino acids. The germline V and J ends were trimmed by 0 bases and 3 bases, with 12 bases remaining between them.

This clone was seen only a few times. The chain is built from TRBV19 and TRBJ2-1; TRBD2 agrees at 12 bases. J was trimmed by 6 bases and V by 5 bases; bases with no gene match: 11. Germline V gene sequence: CDR1 LNHDA, CDR2 SQIVND (reference sequence). This CDR3 is built from 17 residues. The CDR3 DNA follows: TGTGCCAGTAGTCTAACGTTCGGGACTAGCGGGCCCAATGAGCAGTTCTTC. It codes for CASSLTFGTSGPNEQFF.

The chain is built from TRBV28 and TRBJ1-4; D is possibly TRBD1 (6 bases). Germline V gene data show CDR1 as MDHEN and CDR2 as SYDVKM. CDR3 size: 14 residues. V lost 6 bases, J lost 8 bases, and 16 bases lay in between. The CDR3 region is CASRMGGAGEKLFF. The DNA of the CDR3 is TGTGCCAGCAGGATGGGGGGGGCTGGGGAAAAACTGTTTTTT. Based on the CDR3 plus reference TRBV28 and TRBJ1-4, the full variable domain is DVKVTQSSRYLVKRTGEKVFLECVQDMDHENMFWYRQDPGLGLRLIYFSYDVKMKEKGDIPEGYSVSREKKERFSLILESASTNQTSMYLCASRMGGAGEKLFFGSGTQLSVL.

This CDR3 is CASRRTGDPYGYTF. CDR3 nucleotides: TGTGCCAGCAGGAGGACAGGGGATCCCTATGGCTACACCTTC. The J gene is TRBJ1-2, the V gene TRBV6-4; 9 bases line up with TRBD1. The germline gives CDR1 MRHNA, CDR2 SNTAGT. CDR3 size: 14 residues. J gave up 4 bases and V 6 bases, and 6 bases lay outside the gene matches.

This chain uses TRBV11-1 with TRBJ1-2; TRBD1 might be the D (6 bases). The germline gives CDR1 SGHAT, CDR2 FQDESV (reference sequence). The CDR3 loop spans 13 amino acids. V was clipped by 8 bases and J by 2 bases, with 12 bases between them. This CDR3 is CASSKGENYGYTF. The CDR3 coding sequence is TGTGCCAGCTCCAAGGGGGAGAACTATGGCTACACCTTC.

The chain carries TRBV7-9 and TRBJ1-6; D uncertain. CDR3 length equals 14 residues. CDR1 and CDR2 (germline): SEHNR, FQNEAQ (reference sequence). The V end lost 1 base, the J end lost 5 bases, and 6 bases lay between the germline ends. CDR3 protein: CASSLGSDNSPLHF. CDR3 nucleotides: TGTGCCAGCAGCTTAGGCAGCGATAATTCACCCCTCCACTTT.

The V and J genes are TRBV5-8 and TRBJ2-1; 7 bases match TRBD1. This CDR3 contains 15 residues. Germline V lookup: CDR1 SGHTS, CDR2 YDEGEE. Trimming removed 4 bases from V and 3 bases from J; junction bases left unmatched: 7. The CDR3 here is CASSDWTGVYNEQFF. DNA for the CDR3: TGTGCCAGCAGCGACTGGACAGGTGTCTACAATGAGCAGTTCTTC.

The gene calls are TRBV27 and TRBJ1-1, with TRBD1 identical over 9 bases. The CDR3 has 14 residues. Trimming removed 7 bases from V and 4 bases from J; junction bases left unmatched: 7. Germline CDR1 reads MNHEY; CDR2 reads SMNVEV (reference sequence). The DNA for the CDR3 is TGTGCCAGCACAGCACAGGGGGCGAGCACTGAAGCTTTCTTT. Residues: CASTAQGASTEAFF.

The chain has TRBV3-1 (or the pseudogene TRBV3-2) and TRBJ2-2, with 11 bases that match TRBD2. CDR1 is LGHDT, CDR2 YNNKEL, per germline (reference sequence). The CDR3 extends over 18 amino acids. The J segment lost 4 bases and the V segment lost 1 base, leaving 8 bases of the junction unmatched. The CDR3 here is CASSQVVAGGFSTGELFF. CDR3 bases: TGTGCCAGCAGCCAAGTGGTAGCGGGAGGGTTCAGCACCGGGGAGCTGTTTTTT.

The V and J genes are TRBV29-1 and TRBJ1-2; a weak D match, TRBD1 (5 bases). Per germline, CDR1 SQVTM and CDR2 ANQGSEA. CDR3 length: 13 amino acids. The V end was cut by 6 bases, the J end by 4 bases, with 15 bases between. The CDR3 DNA follows: TGCAGCGTCGAAACAGGCGCTTCCTATGGCTACACCTTC. Encoded protein: CSVETGASYGYTF.